The next 25 T cell receptor beta chains were all read from a single sample in a study of breast tumors, draining lymph nodes, adjacent tissues. Axillary draining lymph nodes of breast cancer patients supplied the node samples. TCRdb reprocessed the multiplex PCR reads via MiXCR and lists one record per CDR3 protein. The sample has around 250,000 distinct CDR3 sequences; less than 35% are singletons. Sequencing was performed on axillary lymph node tissue. The receptor source for this set is a female donor with breast cancer. Some clones in this sample may be carry-over from other donors' samples.

This clonotype has a count of ten or more. DNA for the CDR3: TGTGCCAGCAGCGTACTCGGGACAGACAATGAGCAGTTCTTC. It yields the protein CASSVLGTDNEQFF. The V and J genes are TRBV7-9 and TRBJ2-1; 7 bases match TRBD1. Trimming removed 5 bases from V and 5 bases from J; junction bases left unmatched: 6. This CDR3 is built from 14 residues. Per germline, CDR1 SEHNR and CDR2 FQNEAQ (reference sequence).

The CDR3 region has the DNA TGTGCCAGCAGTCCCCCGACAGGGCAAAATGAAAAACTGTTTTTT. Its translation is CASSPPTGQNEKLFF. This sequence joins TRBV2 and TRBJ1-4; 7 bases line up with TRBD1. Germline loops: CDR1 SNHLY, CDR2 FYNNEI. CDR3 length: 15 residues. Trimming removed 5 bases from V and 5 bases from J; junction bases left unmatched: 8.

This clonotype occurred a few times. One end of the junction varies from germline; a read error may be responsible. The chain employs TRBV20-1 and TRBJ1-2; TRBD1 might be the D (5 bases). CDR3 length equals 12 residues. The germline gives CDR1 DFQATT, CDR2 SNEGSKA (reference sequence). CDR3 amino acids: CSAKGGVYGSTF. The CDR3 DNA reads TGCAGTGCCAAGGGAGGGGTCTATGGCTCCACCTTC.

This clonotype has a count of ten or more. The chain joins TRBV30 to TRBJ2-5; 9 nucleotides agree with TRBD2. Germline V gives CDR1 GTSNPN, CDR2 SVGIG (reference sequence). After removal of 1 base from V and 5 bases from J, the junction contained 8 bases not matched to a gene. This CDR3 is built from 15 residues. CDR3 amino acids: CAWSASGTSLETQYF. The CDR3 DNA sequence: TGTGCCTGGAGTGCTTCCGGGACTAGCTTGGAGACCCAGTACTTC.

The chain recombines TRBV9 with TRBJ2-1; 9 bases fit TRBD2. The CDR3 extends over 15 amino acids. Germline CDR1 and CDR2: SGDLS and YYNGEE. V shed 0 bases and J 6 bases; nucleotides not matched to a gene: 4. The CDR3 nucleotides read TGTGCCAGCAGCGTAGAAAGCGGGGGGATCAATGAGCAGTTCTTC. It codes for CASSVESGGINEQFF. The entire variable domain, with the rest obtained from reference TRBV9 and TRBJ2-1, is as follows: DSGVTQTPKHLITATGQRVTLRCSPRSGDLSVYWYQQSLDQGLQFLIQYYNGEERAKGNILERFSAQQFPDLHSELNLSSLELGDSALYFCASSVESGGINEQFFGPGTRLTVL.

At least ten counts were recorded for this clonotype. The rearrangement joins TRBV24-1 to TRBJ1-2; tentative D call: TRBD1 (6 bases). Germline loops: CDR1 KGHDR, CDR2 SFDVKD. Trimming removed 4 bases at V and 4 bases at J, with 18 bases between. This CDR3 has 16 residues. In DNA form, the CDR3 reads TGTGCCACCAGTGAGTCGGGACACATAGGCAGCTATGGCTACACCTTC. Amino acids: CATSESGHIGSYGYTF.

This chain uses TRBV7-6 with TRBJ2-1; TRBD2 agrees at 11 bases. The trim removed 1 base at V and 7 bases at J, leaving 9 bases unmatched. This CDR3 region has 17 residues. Per germline, CDR1 SGHVS and CDR2 FNYEAQ. The CDR3: CASSLGLAGGGWNEQFF. The DNA for the CDR3 is TGTGCCAGCAGCTTAGGTCTAGCGGGAGGAGGGTGGAATGAGCAGTTCTTC.

The chain is built from TRBV27 and TRBJ2-1, with TRBD2 matching over 8 bases. CDR1 and CDR2 (germline): MNHEY, SMNVEV (reference sequence). The V and J ends lost 3 bases and 6 bases, in that order; junction bases with no gene match: 4. The CDR3 loop spans 14 amino acids. The CDR3 sequence: CASSFSGVINEQFF. The CDR3 DNA reads as TGTGCCAGCAGTTTTAGCGGGGTGATCAATGAGCAGTTCTTC.

There are many counts of this clonotype. This chain joins TRBV7-8 and TRBJ2-5; 9 nucleotides match TRBD1. CDR1 SGHVS and CDR2 FQNEAQ come from the germline V gene. CDR3 length equals 15 residues. Losses at the gene ends were 6 bases for V and 5 bases for J; bases not matched to a gene: 10. The CDR3, as DNA: TGTGCCAGCAGACCTAGGACAGGGGAGGTGGAGACCCAGTACTTC. This encodes CASRPRTGEVETQYF.

This clonotype showed up many times. The chain uses TRBV12-3 or TRBV12-4 and TRBJ2-7, with 10 bases lining up with TRBD2. The CDR3 consists of 17 residues. The junction had 15 bases not matched to a gene; V was cut back by 5 bases and J by 5 bases. The CDR3 coding sequence is TGTGCCAGCAGTCACTCCCTAAAGCGGGAGGGCCGCAACGAGCAGTACTTC. This sequence encodes CASSHSLKREGRNEQYF.

In its sample, this clonotype was seen many times. This chain uses TRBV5-1 with TRBJ2-7; TRBD2 agrees at 7 bases. The CDR3 has 16 residues. Trimming removed 6 bases from V and 2 bases from J; junction bases left unmatched: 14. Per germline, CDR1 SGHRS and CDR2 YFSETQ. For the CDR3, the DNA is TGCGCCAGCAACAGCGGGACGGTGAACTCACCCTACGAGCAGTACTTC. It yields the protein CASNSGTVNSPYEQYF.

The V and J genes are TRBV20-1 and TRBJ1-5, with D possibly matching TRBD1 (5 bases). Germline-derived CDR1 and CDR2 are DFQATT and SNEGSKA (reference sequence). V lost 6 bases and J 6 bases, leaving 18 bases between the germline ends. This CDR3 is 14 amino acids long. The CDR3 DNA follows: TGCAGTGCCCCGGGGCCCATTTTGGGTCAGCCCCAGCATTTT. Protein sequence: CSAPGPILGQPQHF.

This clonotype was recorded at least ten times. This chain connects TRBV20-1 to TRBJ2-3; D may be TRBD2 (6 bases). V shed 6 bases and J shed 4 bases, with 14 bases lying between them. CDR1 and CDR2 (germline): DFQATT, SNEGSKA (reference sequence). This CDR3 spans 13 amino acids. The CDR3 DNA follows: TGCAGTGCGAGACTAGACGGCGCAGATACGCAGTATTTT. Encoded protein: CSARLDGADTQYF.

Note on this clonotype: Because the CDR3 is missing its conserved closing phenylalanine or tryptophan, this is likely a read error. J is TRBJ2-3 and V is TRBV7-2; the match to TRBD2 covers 8 bases. The CDR3 runs to 14 residues. Germline V gene sequence: CDR1 SGHTA, CDR2 FQGNSA. In DNA form, the CDR3 reads TGTGCCAGCAGCTTACGGACTAGCACAGAGACGCAGTATGTT. Residues: CASSLRTSTETQYV.

This clonotype occurred many times. The chain couples TRBV2 to TRBJ2-7, with D possibly matching TRBD1 (5 bases). The V end was cut by 4 bases, the J end by 2 bases, with 21 bases between. Germline V CDR1 and CDR2: SNHLY, FYNNEI. CDR3 size: 17 residues. CDR3 sequence (DNA): TGTGCCAGCAGTGCCAGGCAGGGTAGTAGAGGCACCTACGAGCAGTACTTC. Protein product: CASSARQGSRGTYEQYF.

This clonotype was seen repeatedly, ten times or more. The chain joins TRBV6-5 to TRBJ2-7; 7 nucleotides match TRBD1. Germline V gene lookup returns CDR1 MNHEY and CDR2 SVGAGI. Germline trimming cut 3 bases from V and 2 bases from J; bases unmatched to any gene: 7. This CDR3 contains 15 residues. The CDR3 spells CASSYSLTGPYEQYF. In nucleotides, the CDR3 is TGTGCCAGCAGTTATTCTTTGACAGGGCCCTACGAGCAGTACTTC.

The table lists this clonotype with many counts. The chain couples TRBV5-1 to TRBJ2-3; the match to TRBD1 covers 7 bases. From germline, CDR1 is SGHRS and CDR2 YFSETQ. Germline trimming cut 8 bases from V and 0 bases from J; bases unmatched to any gene: 6. The CDR3 sequence is 14 residues long. The CDR3 DNA is TGCGCCAGTGGGACAGCCCACAGCACAGATACGCAGTATTTT. Its protein product is CASGTAHSTDTQYF.

The chain uses TRBV2 and TRBJ1-2; D call uncertain. The CDR3 length is 11 residues. Per germline, CDR1 SNHLY and CDR2 FYNNEI. Trimming left V 9 bases short and J 8 bases short, with 13 bases between. The CDR3: CASQSVGGYTF. Written as DNA, the CDR3 is TGTGCCAGTCAGTCGGTTGGCGGCTACACCTTC.

Concerning this clonotype: Given a much more abundant clone one base away, this may be a read error. The CDR3 region has the DNA TGTGCCAGCAGCTTAGCGGGCGGGAGGGCCCAAGGTACGCAGTATTTT. As protein: CASSLAGGRAQGTQYF. The chain employs TRBV11-1 and TRBJ2-3, with 9 bases lining up with TRBD2. The V gene end was trimmed by 0 bases and the J gene end by 8 bases; junction bases not matched to a gene: 9. Germline lookup yields CDR1 SGHAT and CDR2 FQDESV (reference sequence). There are 16 residues in the CDR3.

This clonotype has ten or more counts. The J gene is TRBJ2-2, the V gene TRBV7-3; tentatively, D is TRBD1 (5 bases). The CDR3 is 15 amino acids. V was trimmed by 4 bases and J by 5 bases, leaving 14 bases between them. In germline, CDR1 is SGHTA, CDR2 FQGTGA. Here the CDR3 DNA reads TGTGCCAGCAGCTCCCGCTCCAGGGAAACCGGGGAGCTGTTTTTT. This sequence encodes CASSSRSRETGELFF.

This clonotype was detected many times. Compared with germline, one end of the junction differs, possibly owing to a read error. The chain links TRBV6-1 to TRBJ1-3; 9 bases line up with TRBD1. This CDR3 is built from 13 residues. Germline V CDR1 and CDR2: MNHNS, SASEGT. The CDR3, as DNA: TGTGCCAGCAGTGAAGTCGTCCTTGCGGGACAGGGTTTT. Amino acids: CASSEVVLAGQGF.

This clonotype occurred once. The rearrangement uses TRBV7-9 and TRBJ2-1; D uncertain. The germline V and J ends were trimmed by 7 bases and 6 bases, with 7 bases remaining between them. This CDR3 contains 11 residues. The germline gives CDR1 SEHNR, CDR2 FQNEAQ (reference sequence). CDR3 sequence reads: CASTARNEQFF. DNA of the CDR3: TGTGCCAGCACCGCCCGCAATGAGCAGTTCTTC.

In the case of this clonotype: Possible read error: a much larger clone is one base away. The V gene is TRBV10-1, the J gene TRBJ1-4; D is perhaps TRBD1 (5 bases). Germline V gene lookup returns CDR1 WNHNN and CDR2 SYGVQD (reference sequence). This CDR3 is 14 amino acids long. The CDR3 region is CASSDGGSNEKLLF. CDR3 sequence (DNA): TGCGCCAGCAGTGATGGGGGTTCTAATGAAAAACTGCTTTTT.

This chain joins TRBV11-2 and TRBJ2-6; unclear D gene. The V end lost 0 bases, the J end lost 4 bases, and 7 bases lay between the germline ends. CDR1 SGHAT and CDR2 FQNNGV come from the germline V gene. CDR3 length: 15 residues. CDR3 region: CASSLDLSGANVLTF. The CDR3 DNA is TGTGCCAGCAGCTTAGATCTCTCAGGGGCCAACGTCCTGACTTTC.

There are many counts of this clonotype. The chain joins TRBV20-1 to TRBJ2-3; TRBD2 matches 9 bases. Per germline, CDR1 DFQATT and CDR2 SNEGSKA (reference sequence). With 3 bases clipped from V and 7 bases from J, the junction kept 11 bases outside the gene matches. CDR3 length: 15 amino acids. CDR3 sequence reads: CSASGGSGRLNTQYF. The CDR3 DNA follows: TGCAGTGCTAGTGGAGGTAGCGGGAGACTCAATACGCAGTATTTT.